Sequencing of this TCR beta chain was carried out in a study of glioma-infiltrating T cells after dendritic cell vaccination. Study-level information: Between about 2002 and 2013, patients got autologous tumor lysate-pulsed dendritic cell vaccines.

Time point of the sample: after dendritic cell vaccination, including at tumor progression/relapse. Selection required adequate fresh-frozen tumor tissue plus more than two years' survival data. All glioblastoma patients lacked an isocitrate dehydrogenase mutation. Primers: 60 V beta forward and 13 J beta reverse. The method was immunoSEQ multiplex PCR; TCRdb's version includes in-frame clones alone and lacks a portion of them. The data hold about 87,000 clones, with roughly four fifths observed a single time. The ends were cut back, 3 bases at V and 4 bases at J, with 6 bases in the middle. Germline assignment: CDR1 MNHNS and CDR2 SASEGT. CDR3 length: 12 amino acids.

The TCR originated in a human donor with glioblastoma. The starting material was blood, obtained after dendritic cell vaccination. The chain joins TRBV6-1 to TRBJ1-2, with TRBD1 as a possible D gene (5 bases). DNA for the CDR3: TGTGCCAGCAGTGATGGGGCCTATGGCTACACCTTC. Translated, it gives CASSDGAYGYTF.